This T cell receptor (beta chain) was identified in a study of blood T cell repertoires in COVID-19. During active infection, Seattle patients enrolled and were then monitored through disease. The CDR3 has 17 amino acids. Per the authors' pipeline: Cell counts per sample came from amplifying reference gene primers. Clones were read by immunoSEQ multiplex PCR, and TCRdb kept only the in-frame ones, dropping some. The V and J calls and clone size are taken from that table; D and trimming were inferred from the DNA. The repertoire holds almost 350,000 clones, with approximately 90% as singletons. Sequences were obtained from peripheral blood. The gene calls are TRBV21-1 and TRBJ2-2; the table assigns TRBD2, which was not confirmed against the DNA. TRBV21-1 is classified as a pseudogene. This TCR came from a woman aged 60 to 75 with COVID-19, enrolled during active disease. The CDR3 protein is CASRMPKTGNDTGELFF. For the CDR3, the DNA is TGTGCCAGCAGGATGCCAAAGACGGGGAATGACACCGGGGAGCTGTTTTTT.